This entry lists 28 T cell receptor beta chains sequenced from one sample in a study of Tregs in tolerant kidney transplant recipients. TCRdb's copy holds only in-frame clones and misses some; the assay was immunoSEQ multiplex PCR. This table has tens of thousands of clones, around nine tenths appearing once. Material: CD8+ T cells from blood. These TCRs come from a human donor in good health.

The chain links TRBV9 to TRBJ2-5, with D possibly matching TRBD1 (5 bases). The tail of the sequence fits TRBJ2-7 better, so the J call may be wrong. This CDR3 is 14 amino acids long. Germline V gene lookup returns CDR1 SGDLS and CDR2 YYNGEE. The DNA of the CDR3 is TGTGCCAGCAGCGTAGGTGTCAGGGACTACGAGCAGTACTTC. It codes for CASSVGVRDYEQYF.

This clone was picked up one time. V and J are TRBV27 and TRBJ1-2; D gene ambiguous. The CDR3 runs to 15 residues. Trimming stripped 5 bases from V and 6 bases from J, with 19 bases between. Per germline, CDR1 MNHEY and CDR2 SMNVEV (reference sequence). This CDR3 reads CASSGYSSRGNGYTF. CDR3 DNA sequence: TGTGCCAGCAGTGGATACAGTTCTCGCGGAAATGGCTACACCTTC.

The rearrangement links TRBV29-1 to TRBJ2-1; 9 nucleotides align to TRBD2. The CDR3 runs 16 residues. Unmatched junction bases numbered 4, after V lost 0 bases and J lost 1 base. Germline V gene lookup returns CDR1 SQVTM and CDR2 ANQGSEA. The CDR3 is CSVEDPLAGSYNEQFF. The CDR3 DNA reads TGCAGCGTTGAAGACCCGCTAGCGGGATCCTACAATGAGCAGTTCTTC.

V is TRBV15 and J is TRBJ2-1, with 10 bases fitting TRBD1. The CDR3 length is 16 residues. V was pared by 5 bases and J by 7 bases, with 11 bases of the junction left unmatched. In germline, CDR1 is LNHNV, CDR2 YYDKDF (reference sequence). CDR3 protein: CATSGTGTGVPNEQFF. DNA for the CDR3: TGTGCCACCAGCGGAACAGGGACAGGGGTACCTAATGAGCAGTTCTTC. Full variable domain (remainder filled in from reference TRBV15 and TRBJ2-1): DAMVIQNPRYQVTQFGKPVTLSCSQTLNHNVMYWYQQKSSQAPKLLFHYYDKDFNNEADTPDNFQSRRPNTSFCFLDIRSPGLGDTAMYLCATSGTGTGVPNEQFFGPGTRLTVL.

V gene TRBV6-5 combines with J gene TRBJ2-7; D gene ambiguous. Germline CDR1 MNHEY, CDR2 SVGAGI. V lost 2 bases to trimming and J lost 0 bases, with 5 bases between them. The CDR3 loop spans 13 amino acids. This chain's CDR3 is CASSYHGSYEQYF. CDR3 nucleotides: TGTGCCAGCAGTTACCACGGCTCCTACGAGCAGTACTTC.

The chain has TRBV15 and TRBJ2-3; 9 bases align to TRBD2. The CDR3 is made up of 14 amino acids. Germline V lookup: CDR1 LNHNV, CDR2 YYDKDF (reference sequence). The junction had 8 bases not matched to a gene; V was cut back by 11 bases and J by 2 bases. CDR3 sequence (DNA): TGTGCCGTGCGCCCTAGCGGGATCACAGATACGCAGTATTTT. This translates into CAVRPSGITDTQYF. The whole variable domain, filled in from reference TRBV15 and TRBJ2-3, reads DAMVIQNPRYQVTQFGKPVTLSCSQTLNHNVMYWYQQKSSQAPKLLFHYYDKDFNNEADTPDNFQSRRPNTSFCFLDIRSPGLGDTAMYLCAVRPSGITDTQYFGPGTRLTVL.

The chain joins TRBV2 to TRBJ1-4, with D possibly being TRBD1 (6 bases). The CDR3 totals 18 residues. Per the germline V gene, CDR1 is SNHLY and CDR2 is FYNNEI. The germline V and J ends were trimmed by 7 bases and 3 bases, with 24 bases remaining between them. CDR3 DNA sequence: TGTGCCAGCAAGAATTTGATCGAACTCGGACAGTCTAATGAAAAACTGTTTTTT. Translated: CASKNLIELGQSNEKLFF. Supplemented by reference TRBV2 and TRBJ1-4, the full variable domain reads EPEVTQTPSHQVTQMGQEVILRCVPISNHLYFYWYRQILGQKVEFLVSFYNNEISEKSEIFDDQFSVERPDGSNFTLKIRSTKLEDSAMYFCASKNLIELGQSNEKLFFGSGTQLSVL.

The chain has TRBV5-6 and TRBJ1-5; perhaps TRBD1 as D (5 bases). This CDR3 is built from 15 residues. Germline CDR1 SGHDT, CDR2 YYEEEE. Trimming pared 5 bases from V and 2 bases from J, leaving 14 bases between. The CDR3 is CASSQGSLGNQPQHF. CDR3 DNA: TGTGCCAGCAGTCAGGGAAGTTTGGGCAATCAGCCCCAGCATTTT.

This sequence joins TRBV7-6 and TRBJ1-3; the match to TRBD1 covers 9 bases. The CDR3 runs 20 residues. V shed 2 bases, J shed 0 bases, and the junction held 14 bases outside the gene matches. CDR1 SGHVS and CDR2 FNYEAQ come from the germline V gene. The CDR3: CASSLRLESGQGHSGNTIYF. As DNA, the CDR3 is TGTGCCAGCAGCTTAAGGTTGGAATCGGGACAGGGCCACTCTGGAAACACCATATATTTT.

This clone is a singleton in its sample. The V call is TRBV27, the J call TRBJ1-3; no definite D call. The CDR3 totals 16 residues. V was trimmed by 6 bases and J by 0 bases, leaving 15 bases between them. Per the germline V gene, CDR1 is MNHEY and CDR2 is SMNVEV (reference sequence). CDR3: CASRALTDLSGNTIYF. The CDR3, as DNA: TGTGCCAGCAGGGCTCTTACTGATCTCTCTGGAAACACCATATATTTT.

The CDR3 DNA reads TGTGCCAGCAGCCAAGCGGGACAGGGATGGGAGTTGAACACTGAAGCTTTCTTT. It specifies CASSQAGQGWELNTEAFF. The J gene is TRBJ1-1, the V gene TRBV14; 9 positions agree with TRBD1. The germline V gene encodes CDR1 SGHDN and CDR2 FVKESK. This CDR3 is built from 18 residues. The V gene end was trimmed by 1 base and the J gene end by 0 bases; junction bases not matched to a gene: 9.

The chain employs TRBV25-1 and TRBJ1-5; TRBD1 might be the D (5 bases). This CDR3 contains 14 residues. Germline CDR1 reads MGHDK; CDR2 reads SYGVNS. Between the trimmed V and J ends, which lost 0 bases and 6 bases, there was a span of 9 bases. The CDR3 DNA reads TGTGCCAGCAGTGAATATTGGGGGGGTCAGCCCCAGCATTTT. It codes for CASSEYWGGQPQHF.

The chain employs TRBV21-1 and TRBJ1-5; the D call of TRBD1 is as the table states it, not checked on the DNA. TRBV21-1 is recorded as a pseudogene. This CDR3 comprises 20 residues. This CDR3 is CASSKRSRGDKRHSNQPQHF. The DNA of the CDR3 is TGTGCCAGCAGCAAACGGAGCAGGGGGGATAAGAGGCATAGCAATCAGCCCCAGCATTTT.

This chain joins TRBV7-9 and TRBJ1-2; tentative D call: TRBD1 (5 bases). There are 16 residues in the CDR3. V lost 0 bases, J lost 3 bases, and 14 bases lay in between. CDR1 is SEHNR, CDR2 FQNEAQ, per germline (reference sequence). CDR3: CASSLAWGRNDYGYTF. CDR3 in DNA: TGTGCCAGCAGCTTAGCGTGGGGCAGAAACGACTATGGCTACACCTTC.

CDR3 DNA: TGTGCCAGCAGCCCGGACTATTACGAGCAGTACTTC. This codes for CASSPDYYEQYF. V is TRBV11-1 and J is TRBJ2-7, with a weak D call TRBD2 (6 bases). The germline CDR1 and CDR2 sequences are SGHAT and FQDESV (reference sequence). The CDR3 runs 12 residues. V lost 5 bases, J lost 4 bases, and 9 bases lay in between.

The V gene is TRBV21-1, the J gene TRBJ2-7; the D segment call TRBD2 is taken from the table without a DNA check. TRBV21-1 represents a pseudogene. This CDR3 spans 15 amino acids. The CDR3 region is CASSKAKRAAYEQYF. In DNA, the CDR3 is TGTGCCAGCAGCAAAGCTAAGCGGGCAGCCTACGAGCAGTACTTC.

This sequence joins TRBV30 and TRBJ1-5; D is unresolved. The length of the CDR3 is 14 residues. V was pared by 1 base and J by 3 bases, with 10 bases between. Germline CDR1 is GTSNPN and CDR2 is SVGIG (reference sequence). CDR3 in amino acids: CAWSERENNQPQHF. The CDR3 DNA follows: TGTGCCTGGAGTGAAAGGGAGAACAATCAGCCCCAGCATTTT.

The chain carries TRBV30 and TRBJ2-3; no firm D call. With 0 bases removed from V and 4 bases from J, the gap between germline ends came to 11 bases. The CDR3 spans 14 residues. Germline values: CDR1 GTSNPN, CDR2 SVGIG (reference sequence). Written as DNA, the CDR3 is TGTGCCTGGAGTGTAGGCGGCGGTCCAGATACGCAGTATTTT. Encoded protein: CAWSVGGGPDTQYF.

The J gene is TRBJ1-3, the V gene TRBV18, with D maybe TRBD1 (6 bases). The ends were cut back, 1 base at V and 0 bases at J, with 10 bases in the middle. CDR1 is KGHSH, CDR2 LQKENI, per germline. The CDR3 length is 16 residues. The CDR3 region has the DNA TGTGCCAGCTCACCACGGGACATCAGCTCTGGAAACACCATATATTTT. Amino acid sequence: CASSPRDISSGNTIYF.

The chain carries TRBV19 and TRBJ2-1, with 7 nucleotides matching TRBD2. The CDR3 is 14 residues long. Per the germline V gene, CDR1 is LNHDA and CDR2 is SQIVND (reference sequence). Trimming at V came to 1 base and at J to 13 bases, leaving 10 bases not matched to a gene. This CDR3 is CASSIALGLVDQFF. The CDR3 nucleotides are TGTGCCAGTAGTATAGCTTTAGGACTAGTAGACCAGTTCTTC. The full variable domain, its missing parts supplied by reference TRBV19 and TRBJ2-1, is DGGITQSPKYLFRKEGQNVTLSCEQNLNHDAMYWYRQDPGQGLRLIYYSQIVNDFQKGDIAEGYSVSREKKESFPLTVTSAQKNPTAFYLCASSIALGLVDQFFGPGTRLTVL.

The gene calls are TRBV6-5 and TRBJ2-7; D not certain. Germline V gives CDR1 MNHEY, CDR2 SVGAGI. Trimming took off 2 bases at V and 0 bases at J, with 8 bases between the two ends. This CDR3 contains 14 residues. CDR3 region: CASSYDDGSYEQYF. The CDR3 coding sequence is TGTGCCAGCAGTTACGACGACGGCTCCTACGAGCAGTACTTC.

The CDR3 is CASSEGGDTEAFF. As DNA, the CDR3 is TGTGCCAGCAGCGAAGGGGGGGACACTGAAGCTTTCTTT. The rearrangement uses TRBV4-2 and TRBJ1-1; possible D gene TRBD1, 6 bases. The germline V and J ends were trimmed by 5 bases and 3 bases, with 10 bases remaining between them. In germline, CDR1 is LGHNA, CDR2 YNFKEQ. CDR3 length: 13 residues.

J is TRBJ2-1 and V is TRBV6-4; TRBD2 aligns across 8 bases. Germline CDR1 is MRHNA and CDR2 is SNTAGT. The CDR3 contains 13 residues. Trimming removed 3 bases from V and 10 bases from J; junction bases left unmatched: 5. The CDR3 sequence: CASSDYRGGEQFF. CDR3 coding DNA: TGTGCCAGCAGTGATTACCGGGGGGGAGAGCAGTTCTTC.

The table lists this clone with a count of one. The J gene is TRBJ2-2, the V gene TRBV11-2, with D possibly being TRBD1 (5 bases). Deletions cut 10 bases from V and 5 bases from J, with 17 bases between. The CDR3 contains 14 residues. Germline values: CDR1 SGHAT, CDR2 FQNNGV. The CDR3 nucleotides read TGTGCCATTTACAGGTTTATAGGGACCGGGGAGCTGTTTTTT. Translating it yields CAIYRFIGTGELFF.

The chain is built from TRBV11-1 and TRBJ2-7, with D hard to call. The V gene lost 5 bases and the J gene lost 3 bases, with 11 bases spanning the gap. This CDR3 has 13 residues. Germline-derived CDR1 and CDR2 are SGHAT and FQDESV (reference sequence). The CDR3 nucleotides are TGTGCCAGCAGCCCAGTCGAACACTACGAGCAGTACTTC. Translated: CASSPVEHYEQYF.

The genes are TRBV13 and TRBJ2-3; 12 nucleotides agree with TRBD2. J gave up 4 bases and V 5 bases, and 10 bases lay outside the gene matches. The CDR3 totals 17 residues. From germline, CDR1 is PRHDT and CDR2 FYEKMQ (reference sequence). The CDR3 loop reads CASSPWTSGKPADTQYF. CDR3 sequence (DNA): TGTGCCAGCAGCCCCTGGACTAGCGGGAAGCCCGCAGATACGCAGTATTTT.

This chain uses TRBV27 with TRBJ2-7, with TRBD1 matching 11 bases. There are 14 residues in the CDR3. Germline-derived CDR1 and CDR2 are MNHEY and SMNVEV (reference sequence). Trimming removed 4 bases from V and 2 bases from J; junction bases left unmatched: 1. The CDR3 spells CASSWGQGAYEQYF. Written as DNA, the CDR3 is TGTGCCAGCAGTTGGGGACAGGGGGCCTACGAGCAGTACTTC.

The chain carries TRBV7-3 and TRBJ1-2; 7 bases fit TRBD1. CDR1 and CDR2 from the germline V gene are SGHTA and FQGTGA. The CDR3 totals 17 residues. The junction had 13 bases not matched to a gene; V was cut back by 4 bases and J by 2 bases. CDR3 sequence reads: CASSSSPGTVLNYGYTF. The DNA of the CDR3 is TGTGCCAGCAGCTCAAGCCCCGGGACAGTCCTGAACTATGGCTACACCTTC.